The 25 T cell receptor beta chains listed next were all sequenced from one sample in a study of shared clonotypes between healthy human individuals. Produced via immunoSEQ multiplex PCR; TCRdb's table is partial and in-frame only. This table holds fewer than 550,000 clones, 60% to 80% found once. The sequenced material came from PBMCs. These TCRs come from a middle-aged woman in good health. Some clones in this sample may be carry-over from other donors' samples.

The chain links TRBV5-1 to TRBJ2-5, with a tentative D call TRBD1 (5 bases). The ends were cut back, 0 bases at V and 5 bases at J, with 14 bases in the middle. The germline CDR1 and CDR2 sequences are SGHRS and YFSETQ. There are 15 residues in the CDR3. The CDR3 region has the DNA TGCGCCAGCAGCTTGGGTCAGGGTCGAATCGAGACCCAGTACTTC. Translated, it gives CASSLGQGRIETQYF.

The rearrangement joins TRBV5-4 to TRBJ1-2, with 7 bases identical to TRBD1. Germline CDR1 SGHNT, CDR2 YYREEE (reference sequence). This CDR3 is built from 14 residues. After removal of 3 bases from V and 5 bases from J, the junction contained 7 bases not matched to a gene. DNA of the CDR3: TGTGCCAGCAGCTCAATCGAGACAGGGTATGGCTACACCTTC. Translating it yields CASSSIETGYGYTF.

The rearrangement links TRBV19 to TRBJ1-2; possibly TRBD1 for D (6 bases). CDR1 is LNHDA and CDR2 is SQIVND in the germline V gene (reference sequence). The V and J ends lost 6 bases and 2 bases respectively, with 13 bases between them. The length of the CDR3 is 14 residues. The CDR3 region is CASRRDTKNYGYTF. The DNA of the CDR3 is TGTGCCAGTAGAAGGGACACCAAAAACTATGGCTACACCTTC.

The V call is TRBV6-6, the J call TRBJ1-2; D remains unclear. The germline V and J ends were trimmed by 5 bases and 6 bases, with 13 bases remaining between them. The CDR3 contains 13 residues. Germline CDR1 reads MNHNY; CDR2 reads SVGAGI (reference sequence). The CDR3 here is CASSRPESNGYTF. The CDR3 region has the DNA TGTGCCAGCAGTCGGCCCGAGTCTAATGGCTACACCTTC.

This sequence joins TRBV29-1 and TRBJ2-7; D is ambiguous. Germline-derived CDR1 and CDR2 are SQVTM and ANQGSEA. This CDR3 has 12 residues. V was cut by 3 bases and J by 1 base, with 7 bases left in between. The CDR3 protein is CSVEGRSYEQYF. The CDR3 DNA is TGCAGCGTTGAGGGCAGATCCTACGAGCAGTACTTC.

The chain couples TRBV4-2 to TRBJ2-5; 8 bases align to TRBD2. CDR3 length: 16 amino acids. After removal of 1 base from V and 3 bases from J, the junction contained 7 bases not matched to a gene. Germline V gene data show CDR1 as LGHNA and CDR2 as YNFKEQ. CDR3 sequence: CASSQGLTGGEETQYF. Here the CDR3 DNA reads TGTGCCAGCAGCCAAGGGCTGACGGGAGGGGAAGAGACCCAGTACTTC.

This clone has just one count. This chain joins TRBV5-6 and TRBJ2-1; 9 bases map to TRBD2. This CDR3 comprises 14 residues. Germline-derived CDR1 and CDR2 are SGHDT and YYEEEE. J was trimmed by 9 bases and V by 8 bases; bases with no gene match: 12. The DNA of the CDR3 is TGTGCCAGTGGGGCGGGAGGGCCGATATCTGAGCAGTTCTTC. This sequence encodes CASGAGGPISEQFF.

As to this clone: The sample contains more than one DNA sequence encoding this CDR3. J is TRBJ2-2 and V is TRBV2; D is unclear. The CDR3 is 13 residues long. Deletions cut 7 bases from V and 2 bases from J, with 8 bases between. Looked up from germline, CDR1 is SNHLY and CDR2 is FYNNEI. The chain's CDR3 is CASTRENTGELFF. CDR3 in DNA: TGTGCCAGCACTAGAGAAAACACCGGGGAGCTGTTTTTT.

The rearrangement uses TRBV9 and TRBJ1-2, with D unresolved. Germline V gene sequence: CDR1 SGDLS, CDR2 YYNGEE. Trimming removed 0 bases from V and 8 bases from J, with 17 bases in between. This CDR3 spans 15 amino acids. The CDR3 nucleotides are TGTGCCAGCAGCGTAGGGGAGGAGGGCTTAAGCGGCTACACCTTC. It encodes CASSVGEEGLSGYTF.

The CDR3 is CASSSYRYPSSGYQETQYF. CDR3 nucleotide sequence: TGTGCCAGCAGCTCATATAGATACCCGTCTAGCGGGTACCAAGAGACCCAGTACTTC. V is TRBV11-2 and J is TRBJ2-5, with 8 bases identical to TRBD2. The germline CDR1 and CDR2 sequences are SGHAT and FQNNGV. The J segment lost 0 bases and the V segment lost 4 bases, leaving 16 bases of the junction unmatched. The CDR3 has 19 residues.

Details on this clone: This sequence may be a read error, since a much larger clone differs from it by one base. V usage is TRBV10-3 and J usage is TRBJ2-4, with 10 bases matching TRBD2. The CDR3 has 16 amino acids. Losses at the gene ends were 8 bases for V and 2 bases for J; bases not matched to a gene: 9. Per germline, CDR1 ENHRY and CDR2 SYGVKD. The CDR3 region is CAIEAGGPESKNIQYF. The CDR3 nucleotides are TGTGCCATCGAAGCGGGAGGGCCTGAGTCCAAAAACATTCAGTACTTC.

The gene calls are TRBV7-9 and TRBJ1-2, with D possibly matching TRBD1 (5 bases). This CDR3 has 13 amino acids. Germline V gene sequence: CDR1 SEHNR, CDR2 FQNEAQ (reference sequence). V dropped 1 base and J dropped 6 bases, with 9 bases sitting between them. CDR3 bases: TGTGCCAGCAGCTTAGGCAGGGAAGATGGCTACACCTTC. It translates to CASSLGREDGYTF.

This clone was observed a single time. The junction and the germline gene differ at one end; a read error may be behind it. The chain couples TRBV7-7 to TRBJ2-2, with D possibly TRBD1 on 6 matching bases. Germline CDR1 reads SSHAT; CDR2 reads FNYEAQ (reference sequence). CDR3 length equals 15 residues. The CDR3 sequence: CASSLTGPNTGELFF. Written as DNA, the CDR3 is TGTGCTAGCAGCCTGACAGGCCCGAACACCGGGGAGCTGTTTTTT.

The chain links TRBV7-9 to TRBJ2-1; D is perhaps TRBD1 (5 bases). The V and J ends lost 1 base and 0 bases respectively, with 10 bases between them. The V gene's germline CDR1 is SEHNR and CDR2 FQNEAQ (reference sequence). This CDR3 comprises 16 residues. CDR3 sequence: CASSLDGRGSYNEQFF. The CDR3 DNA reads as TGTGCCAGCAGCTTAGACGGAAGGGGCTCCTACAATGAGCAGTTCTTC.

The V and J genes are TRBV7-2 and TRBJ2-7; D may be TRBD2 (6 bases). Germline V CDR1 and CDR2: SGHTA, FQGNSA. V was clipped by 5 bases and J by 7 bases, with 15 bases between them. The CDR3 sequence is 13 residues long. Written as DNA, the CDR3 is TGTGCCAGCAGCCTGGACTACCTACAGGAGCAGTACTTC. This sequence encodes CASSLDYLQEQYF.

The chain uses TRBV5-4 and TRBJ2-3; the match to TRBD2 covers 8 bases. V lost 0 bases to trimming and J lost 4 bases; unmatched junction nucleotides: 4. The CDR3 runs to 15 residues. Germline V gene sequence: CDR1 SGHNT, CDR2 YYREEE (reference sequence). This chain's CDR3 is CASSLAGLGADTQYF. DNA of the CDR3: TGTGCCAGCAGCTTGGCGGGACTAGGGGCAGATACGCAGTATTTT.

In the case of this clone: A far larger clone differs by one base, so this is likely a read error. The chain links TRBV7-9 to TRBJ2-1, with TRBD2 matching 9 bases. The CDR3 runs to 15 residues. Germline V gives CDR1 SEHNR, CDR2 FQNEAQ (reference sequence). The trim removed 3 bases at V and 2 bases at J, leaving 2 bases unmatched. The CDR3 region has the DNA TGTGCCAGCAGCTTTAGCGGGAGCGCCTACAATGAGCAGTTCTTC. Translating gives CASSFSGSAYNEQFF.

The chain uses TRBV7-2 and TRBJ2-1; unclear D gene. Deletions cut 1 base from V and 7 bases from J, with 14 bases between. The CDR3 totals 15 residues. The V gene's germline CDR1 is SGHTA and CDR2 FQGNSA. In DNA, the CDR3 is TGTGCCAGCAGCTTAGTTGTGGGCTTTGTTAATGAGCAGTTCTTC. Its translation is CASSLVVGFVNEQFF.

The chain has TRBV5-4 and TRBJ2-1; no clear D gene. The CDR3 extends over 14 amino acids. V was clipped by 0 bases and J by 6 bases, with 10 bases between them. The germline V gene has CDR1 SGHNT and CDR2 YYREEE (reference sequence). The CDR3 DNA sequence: TGTGCCAGCAGCTTGGAGTTTAGGGTCAATGAGCAGTTCTTC. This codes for CASSLEFRVNEQFF.

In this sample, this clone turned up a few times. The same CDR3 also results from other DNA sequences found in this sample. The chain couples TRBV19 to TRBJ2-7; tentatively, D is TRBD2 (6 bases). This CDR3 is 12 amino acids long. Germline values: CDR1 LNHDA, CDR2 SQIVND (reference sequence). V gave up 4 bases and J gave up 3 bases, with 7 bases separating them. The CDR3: CASSTGSYEQYF. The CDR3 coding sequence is TGTGCCAGTAGTACCGGGAGCTACGAGCAGTACTTC.

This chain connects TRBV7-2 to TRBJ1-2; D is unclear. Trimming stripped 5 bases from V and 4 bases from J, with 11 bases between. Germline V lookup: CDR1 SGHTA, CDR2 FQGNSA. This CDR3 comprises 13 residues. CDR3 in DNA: TGTGCCAGCAGCCAAGGCCTCGGCTATGGCTACACCTTC. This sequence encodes CASSQGLGYGYTF.

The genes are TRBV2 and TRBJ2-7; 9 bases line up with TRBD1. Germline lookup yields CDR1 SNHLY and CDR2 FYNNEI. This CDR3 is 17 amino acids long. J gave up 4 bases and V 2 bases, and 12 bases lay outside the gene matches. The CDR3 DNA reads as TGTGCCAGCAGTGAAACTGGGTTGGGGACAGGGATGTACGAGCAGTACTTC. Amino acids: CASSETGLGTGMYEQYF.

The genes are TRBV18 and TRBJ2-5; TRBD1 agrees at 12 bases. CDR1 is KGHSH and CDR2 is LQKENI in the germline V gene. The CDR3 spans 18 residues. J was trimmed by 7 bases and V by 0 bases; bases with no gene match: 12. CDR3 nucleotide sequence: TGTGCCAGCTCACCACCTCTCCGGGACAGGGGGCTATTTGGGACCCAGTACTTC. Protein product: CASSPPLRDRGLFGTQYF.

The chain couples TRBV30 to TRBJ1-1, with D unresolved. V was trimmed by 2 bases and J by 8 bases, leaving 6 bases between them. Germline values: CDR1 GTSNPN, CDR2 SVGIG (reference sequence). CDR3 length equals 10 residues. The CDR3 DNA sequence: TGTGCCTGGAGTTTGAAAGAAGCTTTCTTT. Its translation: CAWSLKEAFF.

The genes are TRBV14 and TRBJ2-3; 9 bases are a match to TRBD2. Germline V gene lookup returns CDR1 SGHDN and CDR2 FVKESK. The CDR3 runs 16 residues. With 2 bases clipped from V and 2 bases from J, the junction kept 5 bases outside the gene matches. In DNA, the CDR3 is TGTGCCAGCAGCCAAATGGCGGGAGGGCCCACAGATACGCAGTATTTT. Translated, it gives CASSQMAGGPTDTQYF. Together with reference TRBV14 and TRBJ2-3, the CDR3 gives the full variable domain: EAGVTQFPSHSVIEKGQTVTLRCDPISGHDNLYWYRRVMGKEIKFLLHFVKESKQDESGMPNNRFLAERTGGTYSTLKVQPAELEDSGVYFCASSQMAGGPTDTQYFGPGTRLTVL.